The clone carrying this TCR beta chain was recorded at least ten times. Its cognate antigen is unknown. Time point of the sample: patch test 1, 2 weeks after DPC sensitization. Sample treatment: therapeutic diphenylcyclopropenone sensitization with weekly scalp DPC. Unfractionated whole blood was the source from which total RNA was extracted. This record belongs to a study of human T cells and chemical hapten exposure. Whole-study context: A patient group, mainly female, showed alopecia areata, totalis or universalis. Minor pooled library volume differences mainly drove per-sample TCR yield variation. Study results and limitations: Unchanged with DPC sensitization were TCRs above 1 in 1000 frequency.

Each CDR3 protein is one row after TCRdb ran MiXCR on the RACE reads. This table has about 360,000 distinct CDR3 sequences, around 7% appearing once. The TCR originated in a woman aged 18-29 years with alopecia areata. Some clones in this sample may be carry-over from other donors' samples. Sequenced material: whole blood, taken in connection with sensitization to the hapten diphenylcyclopropenone (DPC).

CDR3 sequence reads: CASSRTGRGANVLTF. Written as DNA, the CDR3 is TGTGCCAGCAGTCGGACAGGGCGTGGGGCCAACGTCCTGACTTTC. This chain uses TRBV6-5 with TRBJ2-6; 8 positions agree with TRBD1. J lost 3 bases, V lost 5 bases, and 3 bases had no gene match. Per germline, CDR1 MNHEY and CDR2 SVGAGI. This CDR3 comprises 15 residues.